These T cell receptor beta chains were read from a single sample in a study of glioma-infiltrating T cells. MiXCR, run by TCRdb on the multiplex PCR reads, gives a single entry per CDR3 protein. This table has about 89,000 distinct CDR3 sequences, approximately 22% appearing once. The sample consisted of glioma tissue, nonneoplastic brain tissue, or PBMCs (not recorded which). All receptors come from a human donor with low-grade glioma or glioblastoma, undergoing nonglioma brain surgery, or in good health (not recorded which). Both conserved end residues are part of each CDR3. The D gene is left open where the match is weak. Size values are once, few and many counts, or a class for expanded clones, and some rows have none.

J gene | V gene | clone size | D gene | CDR3 protein | CDR3 DNA
TRBJ1-1 | TRBV29-1 | few | - | CSAEGQGYTEAFF | TGCAGCGCCGAAGGCCAGGGCTACACTGAAGCTTTCTTT
TRBJ1-3 | TRBV12-3/TRBV12-4 | - | - | CASSFGQGQNNIYF | TGTGCCAGCAGTTTCGGGCAGGGGCAAAACAACATATATTTT
TRBJ1-5 | TRBV7-2 | many | - | CASSLPGRRNQPQHF | TGTGCCAGCAGCTTACCAGGCCGGCGCAATCAGCCCCAGCATTTT
TRBJ1-1 | TRBV12-3/TRBV12-4 | - | - | CASSSRENTEAFF | TGTGCCAGCAGTTCCCGGGAGAACACTGAAGCTTTCTTT
TRBJ1-1 | TRBV20-1 | many | - | CSARSGLRNTEAFF | TGCAGTGCTAGATCTGGACTGAGGAACACTGAAGCTTTCTTT
TRBJ2-5 | TRBV9 | - | - | CASSAYTATPTQYF | TGTGCCAGCAGCGCCTACACAGCTACTCCGACCCAGTACTTC
TRBJ2-3 | TRBV6-6 | many | - | CASSYVAVDTQYF | TGTGCCAGCAGTTACGTAGCCGTAGATACGCAGTATTTT
TRBJ1-1 | TRBV29-1 | many | - | CSVEDPSLGRFEAFF | TGCAGCGTTGAAGATCCGAGCTTGGGACGGTTTGAAGCTTTCTTT
TRBJ2-3 | TRBV24-1 | many | TRBD2 | CATSAVAGGQDTQYF | TGTGCCACCAGTGCCGTAGCGGGGGGGCAAGATACGCAGTATTTT
TRBJ2-3 | TRBV5-1 | - | TRBD2 | CASSHDPGTMTDTQYF | TGCGCCAGCAGCCATGATCCCGGGACTATGACAGATACGCAGTATTTT